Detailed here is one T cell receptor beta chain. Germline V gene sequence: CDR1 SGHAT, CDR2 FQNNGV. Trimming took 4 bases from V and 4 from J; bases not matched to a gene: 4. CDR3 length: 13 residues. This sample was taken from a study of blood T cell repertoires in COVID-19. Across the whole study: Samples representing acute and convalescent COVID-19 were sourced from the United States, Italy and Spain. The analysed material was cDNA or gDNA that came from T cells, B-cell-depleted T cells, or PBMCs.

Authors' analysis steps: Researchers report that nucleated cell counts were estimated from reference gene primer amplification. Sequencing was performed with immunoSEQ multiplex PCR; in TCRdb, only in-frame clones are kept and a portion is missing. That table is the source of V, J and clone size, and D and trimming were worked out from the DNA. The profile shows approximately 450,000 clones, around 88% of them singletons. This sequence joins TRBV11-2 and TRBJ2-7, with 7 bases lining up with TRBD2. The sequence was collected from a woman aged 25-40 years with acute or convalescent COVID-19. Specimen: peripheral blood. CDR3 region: CASSSGLVYEQYF. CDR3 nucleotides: TGTGCCAGCAGCTCCGGACTAGTTTACGAGCAGTACTTC.